The entry that follows covers one T cell receptor beta chain sequence. Its target is not known. This sample was included in a study of T cells after yellow fever vaccination. This CDR3 is built from 13 residues. In germline, CDR1 is SGHDN, CDR2 FVKESK. Trimming removed 4 bases at V and 11 bases at J, with 17 bases between. Study results and caveats: Clones from primary vaccination mostly reappeared after the booster (less than 98% CD4, around 90% CD8).

TCR cDNA, made by 5'RACE template switching, carried an added universal primer site and UMIs. TCRdb itself ran the 5' RACE reads through MiXCR, one entry per CDR3 protein. The sample has just over 250,000 distinct CDR3 sequences; 5.2% are singletons. This TCR derives from a man aged 18-30 years who received the YFV17D yellow fever vaccine. The chain employs TRBV14 and TRBJ1-2, with D possibly TRBD1 on 6 matching bases. Sample: CD4+ T cells sorted from PBMCs, taken on the day of the yellow fever booster vaccination. This CDR3 reads CASSPRRGGLYTF. In DNA form, the CDR3 reads TGTGCCAGCAGCCCCAGACGGGGGGGGCTTTACACCTTC.